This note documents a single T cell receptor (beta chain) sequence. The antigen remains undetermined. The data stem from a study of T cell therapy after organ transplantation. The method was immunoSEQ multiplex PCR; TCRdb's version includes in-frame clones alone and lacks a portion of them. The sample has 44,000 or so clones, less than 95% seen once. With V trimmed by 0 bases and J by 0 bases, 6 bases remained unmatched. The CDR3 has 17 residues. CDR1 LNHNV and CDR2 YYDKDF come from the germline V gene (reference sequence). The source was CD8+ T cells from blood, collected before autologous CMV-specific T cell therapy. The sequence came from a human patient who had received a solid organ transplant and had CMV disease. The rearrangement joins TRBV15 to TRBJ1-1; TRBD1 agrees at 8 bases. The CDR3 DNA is TGTGCCACCAGCAGAGAACTTAACAGGGGGGTGAACACTGAAGCTTTCTTT. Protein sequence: CATSRELNRGVNTEAFF.